What follows are 32 T cell receptor beta chains derived from one specimen sequenced in a study of control samples from healthy donors and cancer patients. Clones were read by immunoSEQ multiplex PCR, and TCRdb kept only the in-frame ones, dropping some. The sample has around 100,000 clones; about 90% are singletons. The material sequenced was blood. These receptors were taken from a woman aged 45 to 65 in good health.

This chain connects TRBV6-5 to TRBJ2-1, with 9 bases that match TRBD1. J lost 4 bases, V lost 5 bases, and 3 bases had no gene match. CDR1 is MNHEY and CDR2 is SVGAGI in the germline V gene. This CDR3 has 14 amino acids. The CDR3 region is CASSKGQGYNEQFF. The CDR3, as DNA: TGTGCCAGCAGTAAGGGACAGGGATACAATGAGCAGTTCTTC.

V usage is TRBV6-5 and J usage is TRBJ1-4; TRBD1 is a possible D gene (6 bases). This CDR3 has 16 amino acids. V shed 0 bases and J shed 6 bases, with 14 bases lying between them. Germline CDR1 MNHEY, CDR2 SVGAGI. The CDR3 nucleotides read TGTGCCAGCAGTTACTCAATAGGGGGAAGGGATGAAAAACTGTTTTTT. Its protein product is CASSYSIGGRDEKLFF.

CDR3: CASRPRGQGVSGNQPQHF. In DNA form, the CDR3 reads TGTGCCAGCAGACCTAGGGGACAGGGGGTATCGGGTAATCAGCCCCAGCATTTT. The chain has TRBV7-9 and TRBJ1-5; the match to TRBD1 covers 11 bases. The CDR3 covers 18 residues. Germline lookup yields CDR1 SEHNR and CDR2 FQNEAQ (reference sequence). Trimming cost V 6 bases and J 4 bases; bases outside gene matches: 14.

The rearrangement links TRBV5-1 to TRBJ2-6, with D hard to call. The V end was cut by 5 bases, the J end by 5 bases, with 11 bases between. Germline values: CDR1 SGHRS, CDR2 YFSETQ. CDR3 length: 14 amino acids. The DNA of the CDR3 is TGCGCCAGCAGTTGGGTGTACTGGGCCAACGTCCTGACTTTC. This encodes CASSWVYWANVLTF.

The chain combines TRBV27 with TRBJ2-7; unclear D gene. Trimming took 5 bases from V and 2 from J, leaving 16 bases between them. CDR1 is MNHEY, CDR2 SMNVEV, per germline (reference sequence). The CDR3 is 15 residues long. DNA for the CDR3: TGTGCCAGCAGTCCCATCATTGGAGACCCCTACGAGCAGTACTTC. This codes for CASSPIIGDPYEQYF.

CDR3 DNA sequence: TGTGCCAGCTACAGAGCGGGAGTTCGGAATGAGCAGTTCTTC. Encoded protein: CASYRAGVRNEQFF. The chain joins TRBV3-1 (or the pseudogene TRBV3-2) to TRBJ2-1; 8 bases map to TRBD2. Germline lookup yields CDR1 LGHDT and CDR2 YNNKEL (reference sequence). Trimming cost V 8 bases and J 7 bases; bases outside gene matches: 10. CDR3 length: 14 amino acids.

V usage is TRBV3-1 (or the pseudogene TRBV3-2) and J usage is TRBJ2-5; 12 bases agree with TRBD2. The CDR3 has 16 amino acids. Germline loops: CDR1 LGHDT, CDR2 YNNKEL (reference sequence). Trimming cost V 4 bases and J 5 bases; bases outside gene matches: 8. In DNA, the CDR3 is TGTGCCAGCAGCCGACTAGCGGGGGACCTCCGGGAGACCCAGTACTTC. The encoded protein is CASSRLAGDLRETQYF.

The count of this clone is one. The chain couples TRBV5-6 to TRBJ1-5, with D maybe TRBD1 (5 bases). CDR1 SGHDT and CDR2 YYEEEE come from the germline V gene. With 0 bases removed from V and 6 bases from J, the gap between germline ends came to 13 bases. The CDR3 contains 15 residues. The CDR3 loop is CASSLAGRVGQPQHF. CDR3 DNA sequence: TGTGCCAGCAGCTTGGCGGGCAGGGTGGGTCAGCCCCAGCATTTT.

The chain uses TRBV27 and TRBJ1-5, with TRBD1 matching 9 bases. Unmatched junction bases numbered 5, after V lost 5 bases and J lost 3 bases. From germline, CDR1 is MNHEY and CDR2 SMNVEV (reference sequence). The CDR3 consists of 15 residues. DNA of the CDR3: TGTGCCAGCAGTGCGGACAGGGGCCCCAATCAGCCCCAGCATTTT. As protein: CASSADRGPNQPQHF.

Here the CDR3 DNA reads TGTGCCAGCAGCCTAACAGGGGGAGCTAACTATGGCTACACCTTC. It specifies CASSLTGGANYGYTF. J is TRBJ1-2 and V is TRBV28, with 8 bases identical to TRBD1. The CDR3 covers 15 residues. CDR1 and CDR2 from the germline V gene are MDHEN and SYDVKM. Trimming took 6 bases from V and 0 from J; bases not matched to a gene: 6.

This CDR3 is CASSSPMGTDTQYF. The DNA for the CDR3 is TGTGCCAGCAGCTCCCCCATGGGTACAGATACGCAGTATTTT. The chain employs TRBV5-4 and TRBJ2-3; D not certain. The length of the CDR3 is 14 residues. Trimming cost V 3 bases and J 3 bases, with 11 bases left between them. Germline CDR1 is SGHNT and CDR2 is YYREEE (reference sequence).

This chain links TRBV24-1 with TRBJ2-4, with D hard to call. V lost 9 bases to trimming and J lost 5 bases, with 13 bases between them. The CDR3 totals 13 residues. CDR1 is KGHDR, CDR2 SFDVKD, per germline. This CDR3 reads CATSSPLENIQYF. Written as DNA, the CDR3 is TGTGCCACCTCAAGCCCACTCGAAAACATTCAGTACTTC.

The chain carries TRBV7-6 and TRBJ2-2; perhaps TRBD1 as D (6 bases). This CDR3 is 17 amino acids long. The ends were cut back, 5 bases at V and 4 bases at J, with 20 bases in the middle. Germline CDR1 and CDR2: SGHVS and FNYEAQ. CDR3 in amino acids: CASSPQGSKSGTGELFF. As DNA, the CDR3 is TGTGCCAGCAGCCCCCAGGGGTCCAAATCAGGCACCGGGGAGCTGTTTTTT.

V is TRBV7-9 and J is TRBJ1-2; 9 bases fit TRBD1. The V gene end was trimmed by 1 base and the J gene end by 4 bases; junction bases not matched to a gene: 7. CDR3 length: 16 amino acids. CDR1 SEHNR and CDR2 FQNEAQ come from the germline V gene (reference sequence). The chain's CDR3 is CASSLDRDRDFYGYTF. The CDR3 DNA is TGTGCCAGCAGCTTAGACCGGGACAGGGATTTCTATGGCTACACCTTC. Drawing the rest from reference TRBV7-9 and TRBJ1-2, the complete variable domain is DTGVSQNPRHKITKRGQNVTFRCDPISEHNRLYWYRQTLGQGPEFLTYFQNEAQLEKSRLLSDRFSAERPKGSFSTLEIQRTEQGDSAMYLCASSLDRDRDFYGYTFGSGTRLTVV.

Remarks on this clone: A junction end diverges from the germline sequence, so it may reflect a read error. This sequence joins TRBV19 and TRBJ2-3; a possible D gene is TRBD2 (5 bases). Germline assignment: CDR1 LNHDA and CDR2 SQIVND (reference sequence). This CDR3 has 13 amino acids. This chain's CDR3 is CASSIDVGGWRRF. Written as DNA, the CDR3 is TGTGCCAGTAGTATTGATGTTGGAGGCTGGCGCCGCTTT.

The V and J genes are TRBV24-1 and TRBJ1-2; 9 bases match TRBD1. Germline V gene sequence: CDR1 KGHDR, CDR2 SFDVKD. V shed 4 bases, J shed 4 bases, and the junction held 6 bases outside the gene matches. The CDR3 loop spans 15 amino acids. This CDR3 is CATSDPGQGSYGYTF. The CDR3 nucleotides read TGTGCCACCAGTGACCCGGGACAGGGTAGCTATGGCTACACCTTC.

The J gene is TRBJ1-4, the V gene TRBV5-6, with D perhaps TRBD1 (6 bases). V was clipped by 7 bases and J by 7 bases, with 23 bases between them. The CDR3 is made up of 16 amino acids. Germline V gene data show CDR1 as SGHDT and CDR2 as YYEEEE. CDR3 in amino acids: CASGMTPRQGTEKLFF. Written as DNA, the CDR3 is TGTGCCAGCGGAATGACACCCCGGCAGGGGACTGAAAAACTGTTTTTT.

The chain employs TRBV18 and TRBJ2-3; a possible D gene is TRBD1 (5 bases). The CDR3 sequence is 15 residues long. Per germline, CDR1 KGHSH and CDR2 LQKENI. The V end lost 5 bases, the J end lost 3 bases, and 15 bases lay between the germline ends. DNA of the CDR3: TGTGCCAGCTCATCTACGACAGTGAGGACAGATACGCAGTATTTT. The encoded protein is CASSSTTVRTDTQYF.

This rearrangement joins TRBV11-2 to TRBJ2-1; 10 bases align to TRBD2. The germline V gene has CDR1 SGHAT and CDR2 FQNNGV. The CDR3 extends over 16 amino acids. Losses at the gene ends were 3 bases for V and 7 bases for J; bases not matched to a gene: 9. CDR3 amino acids: CASSFGLAGEYNEQFF. CDR3 coding DNA: TGTGCCAGCAGCTTTGGGCTAGCGGGAGAGTATAATGAGCAGTTCTTC.

The chain combines TRBV7-3 with TRBJ2-2; the D gene could be TRBD1 or TRBD2 (5 bases each). Germline values: CDR1 SGHTA, CDR2 FQGTGA. The length of the CDR3 is 16 residues. With 5 bases removed from V and 10 bases from J, the gap between germline ends came to 23 bases. The CDR3 loop reads CASSDGDDPIVEELFF. CDR3 in DNA: TGTGCCAGCAGCGACGGGGACGACCCTATTGTAGAGGAGCTGTTTTTT.

This chain uses TRBV19 with TRBJ2-7; no firm D call. This CDR3 is built from 13 residues. V gave up 10 bases and J gave up 7 bases, with 20 bases separating them. CDR1 is LNHDA and CDR2 is SQIVND in the germline V gene (reference sequence). CDR3 in amino acids: CAIPRPPSWEQYF. Here the CDR3 DNA reads TGTGCCATTCCTCGGCCCCCTTCTTGGGAGCAGTACTTC.

V gene TRBV6-5 combines with J gene TRBJ2-7, with D unresolved. V was clipped by 2 bases and J by 1 base, with 6 bases between them. The CDR3 is made up of 13 amino acids. Germline CDR1 and CDR2: MNHEY and SVGAGI. CDR3 sequence (DNA): TGTGCCAGCAGTTACGGGCAGTCCTACGAGCAGTACGTC. Translated: CASSYGQSYEQYV.

CDR3: CASISDTQYF. For the CDR3, the DNA is TGTGCCAGCATATCTGATACGCAGTATTTT. V and J are TRBV25-1 and TRBJ2-3; D gene unclear. The CDR3 spans 10 residues. Germline CDR1 and CDR2: MGHDK and SYGVNS. The V gene lost 7 bases and the J gene lost 6 bases, with 5 bases spanning the gap.

The chain joins TRBV7-2 to TRBJ2-1, with 10 bases aligning to TRBD2. Germline CDR1 reads SGHTA; CDR2 reads FQGNSA. This CDR3 comprises 11 residues. After removal of 5 bases from V and 16 bases from J, the junction contained 5 bases not matched to a gene. CDR3 DNA sequence: TGTGCCAGCAGCCAAGCTAGCGGGGGCTTCTTC. Translated: CASSQASGGFF.

The chain is built from TRBV30 and TRBJ1-5, with 7 bases aligning to TRBD1. Germline CDR1 reads GTSNPN; CDR2 reads SVGIG (reference sequence). The CDR3 totals 15 residues. Trimming removed 5 bases from V and 2 bases from J; junction bases left unmatched: 9. This CDR3 reads CAWEPGDRGNQPQHF. CDR3 bases: TGTGCCTGGGAACCTGGGGACAGAGGCAATCAGCCCCAGCATTTT.

The rearrangement links TRBV30 to TRBJ2-7, with 10 bases fitting TRBD1. The V and J ends lost 2 bases and 3 bases, in that order; junction bases with no gene match: 7. The CDR3 sequence is 15 residues long. Germline V gene lookup returns CDR1 GTSNPN and CDR2 SVGIG (reference sequence). The CDR3 coding sequence is TGTGCCTGGAGTCCCGAGGGGGACAGGGGCTACGAGCAGTACTTC. Protein sequence: CAWSPEGDRGYEQYF.

The chain uses TRBV3-1 (or the pseudogene TRBV3-2) and TRBJ2-7, with D unresolved. This CDR3 is built from 14 residues. Germline V gene data show CDR1 as LGHDT and CDR2 as YNNKEL (reference sequence). V gave up 3 bases and J gave up 6 bases, with 15 bases separating them. The CDR3 reads CASSHPDPPAEQYF. The CDR3 DNA is TGTGCCAGCAGCCACCCCGACCCGCCGGCCGAGCAGTACTTC.

The J gene is TRBJ2-5, the V gene TRBV7-3, with 13 positions matching TRBD2. Germline CDR1 SGHTA, CDR2 FQGTGA. Trimming removed 4 bases from V and 5 bases from J; junction bases left unmatched: 1. This CDR3 is built from 14 residues. The CDR3 protein is CASSWTSGSETQYF. Here the CDR3 DNA reads TGTGCCAGCAGCTGGACTAGCGGGAGCGAGACCCAGTACTTC.

Concerning this clone itself: The sample has other DNA sequences that encode this CDR3 too. V and J are TRBV27 and TRBJ2-4; D is ambiguous. With 3 bases removed from V and 1 base from J, the gap between germline ends came to 4 bases. The CDR3 length is 13 residues. CDR1 and CDR2 (germline): MNHEY, SMNVEV (reference sequence). The CDR3 DNA reads TGTGCCAGCAGTTTCGAGGCCAAAAACATTCAGTACTTC. Protein: CASSFEAKNIQYF.

The chain carries TRBV6-5 and TRBJ1-6, with D unclear. Per germline, CDR1 MNHEY and CDR2 SVGAGI. CDR3 length: 15 amino acids. The V and J ends lost 0 bases and 6 bases respectively, with 9 bases between them. CDR3 sequence (DNA): TGTGCCAGCAGTTACTCGACGGTGGGTAATTCACCCCTCCACTTT. Protein: CASSYSTVGNSPLHF.

The chain combines TRBV19 with TRBJ1-6, with TRBD1 as a possible D gene (5 bases). The V gene lost 7 bases and the J gene lost 7 bases, with 17 bases spanning the gap. The CDR3 totals 15 residues. Germline loops: CDR1 LNHDA, CDR2 SQIVND (reference sequence). CDR3 DNA sequence: TGTGCCAGTACCCCCGCTTGGGGGGGAAATTCACCCCTCCACTTT. The encoded protein is CASTPAWGGNSPLHF.

The rearrangement uses TRBV7-2 and TRBJ1-3, with D tentatively TRBD1 (6 bases). In germline, CDR1 is SGHTA, CDR2 FQGNSA. The CDR3 spans 14 residues. Trimming removed 5 bases from V and 0 bases from J, with 8 bases in between. DNA for the CDR3: TGTGCCAGCAGCACAGGGCCCTCTGGAAACACCATATATTTT. Its protein is CASSTGPSGNTIYF.